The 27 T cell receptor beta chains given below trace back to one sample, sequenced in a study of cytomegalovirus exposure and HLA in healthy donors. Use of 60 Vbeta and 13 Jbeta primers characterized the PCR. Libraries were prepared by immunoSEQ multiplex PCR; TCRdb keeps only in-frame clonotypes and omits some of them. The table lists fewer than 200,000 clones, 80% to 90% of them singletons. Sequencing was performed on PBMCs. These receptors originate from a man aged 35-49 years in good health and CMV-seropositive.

DNA of the CDR3: TGTGCCAGCAGCCCCGGACTAGCGGATTACAATGAGCAGTTCTTC. This encodes CASSPGLADYNEQFF. This rearrangement joins TRBV7-2 to TRBJ2-1, with 10 bases aligning to TRBD2. The CDR3 loop spans 15 amino acids. Looked up from germline, CDR1 is SGHTA and CDR2 is FQGNSA. V trimming: 5 bases; J trimming: 4 bases; junction bases outside the gene matches: 5.

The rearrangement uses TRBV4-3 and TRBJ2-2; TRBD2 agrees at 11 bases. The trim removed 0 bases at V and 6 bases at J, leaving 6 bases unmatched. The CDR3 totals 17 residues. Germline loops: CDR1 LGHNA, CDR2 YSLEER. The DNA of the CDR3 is TGCGCCAGCAGCCAAGATTTCCTAGCGGGAGGTCCCGGGGAGCTGTTTTTT. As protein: CASSQDFLAGGPGELFF.

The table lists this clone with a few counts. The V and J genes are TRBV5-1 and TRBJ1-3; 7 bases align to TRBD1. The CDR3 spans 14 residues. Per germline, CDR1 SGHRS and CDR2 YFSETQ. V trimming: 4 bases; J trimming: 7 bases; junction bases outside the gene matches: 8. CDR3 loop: CASSTVTGRNTIYF. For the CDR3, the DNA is TGCGCCAGCAGCACCGTGACAGGGCGTAACACCATATATTTT.

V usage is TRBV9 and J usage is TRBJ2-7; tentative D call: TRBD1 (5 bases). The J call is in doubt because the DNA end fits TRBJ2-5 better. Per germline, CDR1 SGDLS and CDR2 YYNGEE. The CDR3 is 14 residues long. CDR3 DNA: TGTGCCAGCAGCGTAGGCTGGGGCGGAGAGACCCAGTACTTC. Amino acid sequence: CASSVGWGGETQYF.

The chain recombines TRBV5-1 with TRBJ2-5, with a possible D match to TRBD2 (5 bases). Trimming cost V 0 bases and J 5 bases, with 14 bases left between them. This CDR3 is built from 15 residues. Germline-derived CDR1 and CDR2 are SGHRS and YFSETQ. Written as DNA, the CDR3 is TGCGCCAGCAGCTTGGTGCCGGCTACGGGGGAGACCCAGTACTTC. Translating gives CASSLVPATGETQYF.

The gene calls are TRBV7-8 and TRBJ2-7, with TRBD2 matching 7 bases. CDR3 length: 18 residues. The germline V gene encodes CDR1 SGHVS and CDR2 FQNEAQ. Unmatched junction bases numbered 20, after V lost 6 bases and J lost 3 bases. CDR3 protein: CASRETAGEIGAFYEQYF. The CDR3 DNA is TGTGCCAGCAGGGAGACGGCGGGGGAGATAGGGGCGTTCTACGAGCAGTACTTC.

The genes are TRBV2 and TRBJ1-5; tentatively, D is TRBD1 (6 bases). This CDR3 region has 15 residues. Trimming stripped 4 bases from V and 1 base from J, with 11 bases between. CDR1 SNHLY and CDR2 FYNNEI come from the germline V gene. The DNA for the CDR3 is TGTGCCAGCAGTGGAACAGGGATAAGCAATCAGCCCCAGCATTTT. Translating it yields CASSGTGISNQPQHF.

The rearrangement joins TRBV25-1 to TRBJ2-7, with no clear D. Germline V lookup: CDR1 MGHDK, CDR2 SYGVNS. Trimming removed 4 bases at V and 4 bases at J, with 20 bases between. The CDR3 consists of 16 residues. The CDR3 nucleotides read TGTGCCAGCAGTGGAGCACTGACTGCCCTTGGGTACGAGCAGTACTTC. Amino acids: CASSGALTALGYEQYF.

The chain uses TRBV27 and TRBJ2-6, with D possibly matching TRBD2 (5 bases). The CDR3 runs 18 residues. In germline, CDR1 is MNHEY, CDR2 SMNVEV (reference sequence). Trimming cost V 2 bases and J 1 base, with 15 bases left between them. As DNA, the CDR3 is TGTGCCAGCAGTTTAAGGCGGGTGCCAGGATCTGGGGCCAACGTCCTGACTTTC. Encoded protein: CASSLRRVPGSGANVLTF.

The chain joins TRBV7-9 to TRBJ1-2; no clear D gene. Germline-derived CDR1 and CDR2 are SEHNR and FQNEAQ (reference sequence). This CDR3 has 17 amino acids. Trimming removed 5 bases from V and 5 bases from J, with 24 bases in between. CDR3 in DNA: TGTGCCAGCAGCCCACCTCGGGGAGCAGGTATACTTTATGGCTACACCTTC. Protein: CASSPPRGAGILYGYTF.

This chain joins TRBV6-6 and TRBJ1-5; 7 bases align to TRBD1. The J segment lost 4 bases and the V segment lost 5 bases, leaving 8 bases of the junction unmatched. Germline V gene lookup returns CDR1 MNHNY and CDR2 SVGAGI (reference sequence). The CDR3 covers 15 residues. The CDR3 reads CASSLQGKKNQPQHF. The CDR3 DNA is TGTGCCAGCAGTCTACAGGGGAAAAAGAATCAGCCCCAGCATTTT.

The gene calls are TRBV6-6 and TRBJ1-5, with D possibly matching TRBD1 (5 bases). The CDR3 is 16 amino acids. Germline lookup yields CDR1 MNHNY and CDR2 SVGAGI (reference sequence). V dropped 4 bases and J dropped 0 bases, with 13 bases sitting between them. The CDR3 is CASSSLGGTSNQPQHF. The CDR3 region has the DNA TGTGCCAGCAGTTCCCTGGGAGGGACTAGCAATCAGCCCCAGCATTTT.

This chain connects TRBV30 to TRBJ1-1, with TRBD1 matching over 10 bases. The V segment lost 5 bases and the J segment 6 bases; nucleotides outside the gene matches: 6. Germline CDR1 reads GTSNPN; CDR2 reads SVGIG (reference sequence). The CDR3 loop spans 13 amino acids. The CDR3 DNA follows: TGTGCCTGGGTAAAGACAGGGGGCTCTGAAGCTTTCTTT. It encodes CAWVKTGGSEAFF. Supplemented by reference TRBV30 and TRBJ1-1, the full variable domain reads SQTIHQWPATLVQPVGSPLSLECTVEGTSNPNLYWYRQAAGRGLQLLFYSVGIGQISSEVPQNLSASRPQDRQFILSSKKLLLSDSGFYLCAWVKTGGSEAFFGQGTRLTVV.

The CDR3 spells CAWSGGTGGANQPQHF. Written as DNA, the CDR3 is TGTGCCTGGAGTGGGGGGACAGGGGGGGCCAATCAGCCCCAGCATTTT. The genes are TRBV30 and TRBJ1-5; 11 bases are a match to TRBD1. The length of the CDR3 is 16 residues. CDR1 and CDR2 from the germline V gene are GTSNPN and SVGIG (reference sequence). V shed 1 base and J 3 bases; nucleotides not matched to a gene: 5.

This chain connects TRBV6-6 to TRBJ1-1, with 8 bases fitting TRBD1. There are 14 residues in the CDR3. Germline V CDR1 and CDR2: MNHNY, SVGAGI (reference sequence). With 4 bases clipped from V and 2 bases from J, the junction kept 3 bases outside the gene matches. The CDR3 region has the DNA TGTGCCAGCAGTTGGACAGGGACCAACACTGAAGCTTTCTTT. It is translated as CASSWTGTNTEAFF.

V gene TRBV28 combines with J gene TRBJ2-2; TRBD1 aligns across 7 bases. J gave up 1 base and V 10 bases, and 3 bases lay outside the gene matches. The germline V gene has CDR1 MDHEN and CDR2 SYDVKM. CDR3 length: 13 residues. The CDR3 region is CAIHRGNTGELFF. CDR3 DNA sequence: TGTGCCATCCACAGGGGGAACACCGGGGAGCTGTTTTTT. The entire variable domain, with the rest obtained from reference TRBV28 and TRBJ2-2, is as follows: DVKVTQSSRYLVKRTGEKVFLECVQDMDHENMFWYRQDPGLGLRLIYFSYDVKMKEKGDIPEGYSVSREKKERFSLILESASTNQTSMYLCAIHRGNTGELFFGEGSRLTVL.

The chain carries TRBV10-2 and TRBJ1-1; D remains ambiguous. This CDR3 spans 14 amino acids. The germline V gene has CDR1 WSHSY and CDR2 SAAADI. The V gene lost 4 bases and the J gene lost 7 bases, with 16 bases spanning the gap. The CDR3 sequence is CASSAGREKGEAFF. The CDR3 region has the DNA TGCGCCAGCAGTGCCGGTCGGGAAAAAGGTGAAGCTTTCTTT.

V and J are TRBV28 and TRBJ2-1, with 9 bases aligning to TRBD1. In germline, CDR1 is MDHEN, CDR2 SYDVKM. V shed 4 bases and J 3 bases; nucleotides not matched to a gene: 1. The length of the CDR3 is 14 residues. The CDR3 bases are TGTGCCAGCAGTTCGACAGGGGGCTACAATGAGCAGTTCTTC. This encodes CASSSTGGYNEQFF. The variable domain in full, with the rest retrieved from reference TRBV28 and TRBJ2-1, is DVKVTQSSRYLVKRTGEKVFLECVQDMDHENMFWYRQDPGLGLRLIYFSYDVKMKEKGDIPEGYSVSREKKERFSLILESASTNQTSMYLCASSSTGGYNEQFFGPGTRLTVL.

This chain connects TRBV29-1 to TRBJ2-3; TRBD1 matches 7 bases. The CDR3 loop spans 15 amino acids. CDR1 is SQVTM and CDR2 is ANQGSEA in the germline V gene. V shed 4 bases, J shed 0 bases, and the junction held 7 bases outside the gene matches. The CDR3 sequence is CSVAGTAISTDTQYF. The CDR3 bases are TGCAGCGTTGCCGGGACAGCTATTAGCACAGATACGCAGTATTTT.

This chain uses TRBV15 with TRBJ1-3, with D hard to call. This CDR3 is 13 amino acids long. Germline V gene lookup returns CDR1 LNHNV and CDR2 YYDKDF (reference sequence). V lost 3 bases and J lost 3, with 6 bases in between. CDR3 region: CATSRYSGNTIYF. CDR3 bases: TGTGCCACCAGCAGGTACAGTGGAAACACCATATATTTT.

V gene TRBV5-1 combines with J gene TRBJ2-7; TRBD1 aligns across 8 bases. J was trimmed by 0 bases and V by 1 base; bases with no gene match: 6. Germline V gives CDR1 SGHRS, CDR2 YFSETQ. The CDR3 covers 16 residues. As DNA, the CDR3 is TGCGCCAGCAGCTTGACTGCAGGGGGCTCCTCCTACGAGCAGTACTTC. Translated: CASSLTAGGSSYEQYF.

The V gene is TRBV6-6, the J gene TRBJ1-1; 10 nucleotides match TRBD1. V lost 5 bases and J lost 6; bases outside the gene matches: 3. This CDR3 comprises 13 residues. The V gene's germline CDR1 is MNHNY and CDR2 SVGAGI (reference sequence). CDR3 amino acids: CASSKGTGAEAFF. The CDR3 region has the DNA TGTGCCAGCAGTAAAGGGACAGGGGCTGAAGCTTTCTTT.

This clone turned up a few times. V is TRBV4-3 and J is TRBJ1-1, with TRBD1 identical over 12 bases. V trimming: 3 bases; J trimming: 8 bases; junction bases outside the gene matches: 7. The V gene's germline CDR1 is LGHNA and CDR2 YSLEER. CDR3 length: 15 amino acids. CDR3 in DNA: TGCGCCAGCAGCCATCATGGGACAGGGGGCGCCGAAGCTTTCTTT. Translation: CASSHHGTGGAEAFF.

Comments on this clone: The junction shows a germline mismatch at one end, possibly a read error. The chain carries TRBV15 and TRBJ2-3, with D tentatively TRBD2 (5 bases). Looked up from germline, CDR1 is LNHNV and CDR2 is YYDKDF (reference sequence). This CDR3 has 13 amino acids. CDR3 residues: CATSGDYTDTQYF. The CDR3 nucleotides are TGTGCCACCAGCGGAGACTACACAGATACGCAGTATTTT.

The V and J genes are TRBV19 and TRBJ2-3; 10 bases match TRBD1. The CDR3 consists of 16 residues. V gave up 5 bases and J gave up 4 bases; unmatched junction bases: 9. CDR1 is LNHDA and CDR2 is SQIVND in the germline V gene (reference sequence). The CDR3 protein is CASSGTGTGAADTQYF. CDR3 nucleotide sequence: TGTGCCAGTAGTGGAACCGGGACAGGGGCAGCAGATACGCAGTATTTT.

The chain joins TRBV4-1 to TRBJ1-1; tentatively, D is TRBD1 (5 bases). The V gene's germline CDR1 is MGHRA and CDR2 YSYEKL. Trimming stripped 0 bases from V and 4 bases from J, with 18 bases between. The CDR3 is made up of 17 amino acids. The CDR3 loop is CASSQDVGMGGSTEAFF. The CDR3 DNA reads TGCGCCAGCAGCCAAGATGTCGGTATGGGGGGGAGCACTGAAGCTTTCTTT.

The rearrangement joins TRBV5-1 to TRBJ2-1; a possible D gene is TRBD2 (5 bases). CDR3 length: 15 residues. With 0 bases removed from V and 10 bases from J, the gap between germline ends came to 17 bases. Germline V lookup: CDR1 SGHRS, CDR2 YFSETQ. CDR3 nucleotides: TGCGCCAGCAGCTTGGCCGGGGTTCCGACGGGAGAGCAGTTCTTC. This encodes CASSLAGVPTGEQFF.